Sequencing of this TCR beta chain was carried out in a study of cytomegalovirus exposure and HLA in healthy donors. Study in general: T cells numbering approximately 170 million yielded some 120 million unique TCR beta sequences in an earlier analysis. Study-wide findings and caveats: Presence/absence analyses supposed approximately even sequencing depth among donors. Further analysis was carried out later, and it showed several of the most significant clusters appearing linked to common viral pathogens. The availability of immune exposure information extended only to CMV serostatus.

Germline CDR1 and CDR2: SNHLY and FYNNEI. This CDR3 contains 12 residues. Trimming removed 6 bases from V and 6 bases from J, with 12 bases in between. The PCR employed 60 Vbeta primers together with 13 Jbeta primers. Sequencing was performed with immunoSEQ multiplex PCR; in TCRdb, only in-frame clones are kept and a portion is missing. Among more than 100,000 clones, 80% were seen once, and the ten largest hold 1%. Details on this clone: Its antigen remains unidentified.

The chain carries TRBV2 and TRBJ2-7, with D possibly TRBD1 on 6 matching bases. The source of this sequence is a man aged 35 to 55 in good health and CMV-seronegative. Material: PBMCs. This CDR3 reads CASSPQGSEQYF. The DNA of the CDR3 is TGTGCCAGCAGCCCACAGGGATCCGAGCAGTACTTC.